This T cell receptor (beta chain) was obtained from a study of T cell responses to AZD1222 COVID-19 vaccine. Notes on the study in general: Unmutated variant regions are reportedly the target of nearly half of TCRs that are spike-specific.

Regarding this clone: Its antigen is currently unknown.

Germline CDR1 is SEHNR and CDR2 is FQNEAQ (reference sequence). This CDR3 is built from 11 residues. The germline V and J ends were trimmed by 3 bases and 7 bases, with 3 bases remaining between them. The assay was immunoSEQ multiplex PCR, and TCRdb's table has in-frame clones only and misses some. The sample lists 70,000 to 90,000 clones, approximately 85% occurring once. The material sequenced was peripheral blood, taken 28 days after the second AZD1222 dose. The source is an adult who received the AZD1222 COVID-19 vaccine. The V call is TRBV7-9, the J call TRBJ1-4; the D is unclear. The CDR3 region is CASSFAEKLFF. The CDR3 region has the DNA TGTGCCAGCAGCTTCGCTGAAAAACTGTTTTTT.